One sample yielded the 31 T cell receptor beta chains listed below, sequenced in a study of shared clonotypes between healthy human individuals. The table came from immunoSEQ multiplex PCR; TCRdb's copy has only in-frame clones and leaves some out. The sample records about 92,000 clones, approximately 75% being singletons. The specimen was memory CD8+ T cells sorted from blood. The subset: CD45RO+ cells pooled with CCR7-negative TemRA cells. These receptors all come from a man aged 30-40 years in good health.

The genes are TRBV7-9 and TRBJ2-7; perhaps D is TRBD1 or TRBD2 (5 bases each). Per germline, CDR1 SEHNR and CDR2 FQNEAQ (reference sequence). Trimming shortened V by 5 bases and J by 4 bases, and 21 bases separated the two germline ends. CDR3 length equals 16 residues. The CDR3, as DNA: TGTGCCAGCAGCACGCCCGGGACCCCGGAGCGATACGAGCAGTACTTC. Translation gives CASSTPGTPERYEQYF.

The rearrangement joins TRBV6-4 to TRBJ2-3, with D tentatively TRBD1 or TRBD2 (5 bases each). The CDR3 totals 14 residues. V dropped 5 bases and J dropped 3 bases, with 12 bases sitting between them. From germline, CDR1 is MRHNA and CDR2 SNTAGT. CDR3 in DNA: TGTGCCAGCAGTCCCGGGACCAGGACAGATACGCAGTATTTT. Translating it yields CASSPGTRTDTQYF.

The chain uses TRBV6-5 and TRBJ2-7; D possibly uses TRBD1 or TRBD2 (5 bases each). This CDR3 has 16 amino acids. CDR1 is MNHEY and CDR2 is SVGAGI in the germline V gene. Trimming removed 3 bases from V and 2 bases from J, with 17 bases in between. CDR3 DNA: TGTGCCAGCAGTTATTCCGCCGGGACCTTTCCCTACGAGCAGTACTTC. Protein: CASSYSAGTFPYEQYF.

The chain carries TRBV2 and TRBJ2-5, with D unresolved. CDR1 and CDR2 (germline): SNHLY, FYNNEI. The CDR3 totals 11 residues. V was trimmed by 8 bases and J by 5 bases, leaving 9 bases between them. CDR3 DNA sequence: TGTGCCAGCTTTGGCGAGGAGACCCAGTACTTC. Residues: CASFGEETQYF.

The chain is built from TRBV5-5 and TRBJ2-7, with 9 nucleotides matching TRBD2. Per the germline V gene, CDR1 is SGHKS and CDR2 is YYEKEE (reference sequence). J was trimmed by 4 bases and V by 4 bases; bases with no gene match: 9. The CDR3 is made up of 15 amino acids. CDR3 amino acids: CASSQDEAGGYEQYF. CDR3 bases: TGTGCCAGCAGCCAAGATGAAGCGGGAGGTTACGAGCAGTACTTC. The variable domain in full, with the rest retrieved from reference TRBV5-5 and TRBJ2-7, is DAGVTQSPTHLIKTRGQQVTLRCSPISGHKSVSWYQQVLGQGPQFIFQYYEKEERGRGNFPDRFSARQFPNYSSELNVNALLLGDSALYLCASSQDEAGGYEQYFGPGTRLTVT.

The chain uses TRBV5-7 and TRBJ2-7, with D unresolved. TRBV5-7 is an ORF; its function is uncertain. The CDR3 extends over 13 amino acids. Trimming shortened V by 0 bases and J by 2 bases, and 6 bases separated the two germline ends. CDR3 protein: CASSLGFPYEQYF. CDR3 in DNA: TGTGCCAGCAGCTTGGGGTTTCCCTACGAGCAGTACTTC.

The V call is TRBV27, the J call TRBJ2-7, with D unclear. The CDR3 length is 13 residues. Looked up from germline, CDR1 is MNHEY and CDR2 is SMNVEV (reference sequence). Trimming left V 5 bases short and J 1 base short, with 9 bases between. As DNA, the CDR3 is TGTGCCAGCAGTCCTTCGGTTTCCTACGAGCAGTACTTC. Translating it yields CASSPSVSYEQYF.

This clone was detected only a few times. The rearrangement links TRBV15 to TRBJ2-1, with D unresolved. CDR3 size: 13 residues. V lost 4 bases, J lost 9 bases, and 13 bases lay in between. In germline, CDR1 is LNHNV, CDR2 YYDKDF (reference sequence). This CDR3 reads CATSTFWGGEQFF. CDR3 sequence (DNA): TGTGCCACCAGCACCTTCTGGGGTGGTGAGCAGTTCTTC.

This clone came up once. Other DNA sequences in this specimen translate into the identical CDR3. The CDR3 DNA reads TGTGCCAGTAGTATTAGACCCGAGAGCTCCTACAATGAGCAGTTCTTC. Encoded protein: CASSIRPESSYNEQFF. The V call is TRBV19, the J call TRBJ2-1, with D unclear. This CDR3 comprises 16 residues. The V gene's germline CDR1 is LNHDA and CDR2 SQIVND (reference sequence). Trimming took 3 bases from V and 0 from J, leaving 12 bases between them.

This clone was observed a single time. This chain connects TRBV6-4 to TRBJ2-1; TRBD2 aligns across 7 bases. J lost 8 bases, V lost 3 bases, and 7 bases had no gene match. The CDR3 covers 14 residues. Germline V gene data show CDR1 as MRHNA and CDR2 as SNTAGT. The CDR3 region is CASSEKTSSYEQFF. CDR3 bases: TGTGCCAGCAGTGAGAAGACTAGCAGCTATGAGCAGTTCTTC.

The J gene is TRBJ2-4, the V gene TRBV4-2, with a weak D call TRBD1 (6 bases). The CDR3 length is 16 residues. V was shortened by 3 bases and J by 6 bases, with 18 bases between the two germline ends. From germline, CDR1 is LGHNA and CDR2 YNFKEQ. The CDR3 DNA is TGTGCCAGCAGCCAGGTTCGGGACACCGGGTTAAACATTCAGTACTTC. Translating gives CASSQVRDTGLNIQYF.

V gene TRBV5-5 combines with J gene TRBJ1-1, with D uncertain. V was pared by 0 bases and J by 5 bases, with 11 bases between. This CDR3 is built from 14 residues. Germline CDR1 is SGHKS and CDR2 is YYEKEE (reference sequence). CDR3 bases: TGTGCCAGCAGCTTGGAGACTGGAACTACTGAAGCTTTCTTT. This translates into CASSLETGTTEAFF.

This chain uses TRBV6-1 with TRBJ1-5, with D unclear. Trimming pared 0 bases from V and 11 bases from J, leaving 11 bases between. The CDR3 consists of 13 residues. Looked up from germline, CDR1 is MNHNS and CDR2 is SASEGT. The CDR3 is CASSEALGRSQHF. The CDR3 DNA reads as TGTGCCAGCAGTGAAGCGCTCGGGCGGTCCCAGCATTTT.

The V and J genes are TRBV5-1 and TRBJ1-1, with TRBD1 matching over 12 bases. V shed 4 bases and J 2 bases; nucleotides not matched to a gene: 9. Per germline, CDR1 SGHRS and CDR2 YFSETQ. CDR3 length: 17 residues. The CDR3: CASSRNRDRGLNTEAFF. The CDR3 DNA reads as TGCGCCAGCAGCCGGAACCGGGACAGGGGGCTTAACACTGAAGCTTTCTTT.

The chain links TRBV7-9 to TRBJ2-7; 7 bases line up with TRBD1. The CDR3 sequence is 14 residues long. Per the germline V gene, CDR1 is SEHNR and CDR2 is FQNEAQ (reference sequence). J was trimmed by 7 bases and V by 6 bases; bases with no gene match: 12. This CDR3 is CASSSLGGTGEQYF. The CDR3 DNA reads TGTGCCAGCAGTTCCTTAGGGGGCACGGGGGAGCAGTACTTC.

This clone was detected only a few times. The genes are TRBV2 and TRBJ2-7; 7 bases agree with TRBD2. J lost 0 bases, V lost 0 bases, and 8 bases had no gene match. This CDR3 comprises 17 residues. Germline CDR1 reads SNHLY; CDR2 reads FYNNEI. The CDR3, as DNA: TGTGCCAGCAGTGAAGCAGGCAATAGCGGGCCCTCCTACGAGCAGTACTTC. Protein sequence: CASSEAGNSGPSYEQYF.

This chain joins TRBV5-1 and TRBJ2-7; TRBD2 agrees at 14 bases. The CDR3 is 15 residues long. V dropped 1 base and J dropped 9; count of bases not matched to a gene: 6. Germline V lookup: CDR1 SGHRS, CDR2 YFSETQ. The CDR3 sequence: CASSLSGLAGVRQYF. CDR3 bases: TGCGCCAGCAGCTTGTCGGGACTAGCGGGAGTTCGGCAGTACTTC.

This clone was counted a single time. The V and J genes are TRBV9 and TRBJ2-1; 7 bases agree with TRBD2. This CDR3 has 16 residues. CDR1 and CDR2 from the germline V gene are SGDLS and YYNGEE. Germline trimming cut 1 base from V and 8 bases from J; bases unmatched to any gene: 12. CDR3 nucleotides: TGTGCCAGCAGCGTAAACTATGGGGGGAGGGATGATGAGCAGTTCTTC. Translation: CASSVNYGGRDDEQFF. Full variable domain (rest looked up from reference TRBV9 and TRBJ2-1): DSGVTQTPKHLITATGQRVTLRCSPRSGDLSVYWYQQSLDQGLQFLIQYYNGEERAKGNILERFSAQQFPDLHSELNLSSLELGDSALYFCASSVNYGGRDDEQFFGPGTRLTVL.

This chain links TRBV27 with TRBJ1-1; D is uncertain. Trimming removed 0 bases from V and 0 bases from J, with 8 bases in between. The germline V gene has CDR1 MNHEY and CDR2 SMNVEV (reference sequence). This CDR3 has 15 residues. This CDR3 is CASSLSWSLNTEAFF. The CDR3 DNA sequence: TGTGCCAGCAGTTTATCGTGGAGTTTGAACACTGAAGCTTTCTTT.

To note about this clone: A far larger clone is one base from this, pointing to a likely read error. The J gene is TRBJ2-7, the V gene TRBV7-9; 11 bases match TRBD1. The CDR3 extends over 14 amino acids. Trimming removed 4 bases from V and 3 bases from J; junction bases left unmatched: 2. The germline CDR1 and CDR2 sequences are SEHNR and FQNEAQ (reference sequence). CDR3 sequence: CASSSGTGGYEQYF. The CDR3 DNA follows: TGTGCCAGCAGCTCCGGGACAGGGGGCTACGAGCAGTACTTC. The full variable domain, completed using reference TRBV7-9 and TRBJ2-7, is DTGVSQNPRHKITKRGQNVTFRCDPISEHNRLYWYRQTLGQGPEFLTYFQNEAQLEKSRLLSDRFSAERPKGSFSTLEIQRTEQGDSAMYLCASSSGTGGYEQYFGPGTRLTVT.

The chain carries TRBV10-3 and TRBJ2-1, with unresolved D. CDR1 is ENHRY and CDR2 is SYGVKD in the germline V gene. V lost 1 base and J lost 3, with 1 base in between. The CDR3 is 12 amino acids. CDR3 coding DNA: TGTGCCATCAGTGAGTTCTACAATGAGCAGTTCTTC. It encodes CAISEFYNEQFF.

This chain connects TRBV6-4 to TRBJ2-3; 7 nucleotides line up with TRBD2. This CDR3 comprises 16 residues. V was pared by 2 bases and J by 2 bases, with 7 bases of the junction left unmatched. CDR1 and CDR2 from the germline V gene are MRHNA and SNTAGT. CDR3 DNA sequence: TGTGCCAGCAGTGACATCGGGGGAGGGCCCACAGATACGCAGTATTTT. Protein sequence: CASSDIGGGPTDTQYF.

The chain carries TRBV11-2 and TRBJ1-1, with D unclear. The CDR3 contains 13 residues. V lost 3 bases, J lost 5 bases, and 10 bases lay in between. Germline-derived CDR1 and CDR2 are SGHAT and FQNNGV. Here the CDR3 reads CASSFGFVTEAFF. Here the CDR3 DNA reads TGTGCCAGCAGCTTCGGATTCGTAACTGAAGCTTTCTTT.

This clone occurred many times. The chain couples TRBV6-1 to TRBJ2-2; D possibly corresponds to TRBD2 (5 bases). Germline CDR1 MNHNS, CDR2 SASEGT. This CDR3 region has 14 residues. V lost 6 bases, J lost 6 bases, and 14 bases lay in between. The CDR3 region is CASRKGLASGELFF. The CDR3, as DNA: TGTGCCAGCAGGAAAGGGCTAGCCTCCGGGGAGCTGTTTTTT.

The CDR3 region is CASSQDEWVRDTEAFF. The CDR3 DNA is TGCGCCAGCAGCCAAGATGAGTGGGTGAGGGACACTGAAGCTTTCTTT. The chain has TRBV4-3 and TRBJ1-1; D is unclear. CDR1 and CDR2 (germline): LGHNA, YSLEER. CDR3 length equals 16 residues. With 0 bases removed from V and 3 bases from J, the gap between germline ends came to 14 bases.

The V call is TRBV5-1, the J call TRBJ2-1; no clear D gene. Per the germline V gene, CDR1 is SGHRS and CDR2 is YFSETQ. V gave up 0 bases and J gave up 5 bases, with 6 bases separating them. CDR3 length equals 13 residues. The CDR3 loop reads CASSLGLNNEQFF. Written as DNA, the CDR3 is TGCGCCAGCAGCTTGGGCCTAAACAATGAGCAGTTCTTC.

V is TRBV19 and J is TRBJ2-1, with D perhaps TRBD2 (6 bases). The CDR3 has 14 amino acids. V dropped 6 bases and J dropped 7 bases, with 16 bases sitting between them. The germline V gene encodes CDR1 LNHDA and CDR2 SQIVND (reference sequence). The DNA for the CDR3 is TGTGCCAGTAGCCTTTCCCTCCGGGGGAATGAGCAGTTCTTC. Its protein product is CASSLSLRGNEQFF.

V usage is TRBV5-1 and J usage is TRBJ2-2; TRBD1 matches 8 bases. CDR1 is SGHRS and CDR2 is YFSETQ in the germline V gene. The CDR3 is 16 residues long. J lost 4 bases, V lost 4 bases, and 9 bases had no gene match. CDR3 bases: TGCGCCAGCAGCGCCAGGACAGGGATGGCCACCGGGGAGCTGTTTTTT. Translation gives CASSARTGMATGELFF.

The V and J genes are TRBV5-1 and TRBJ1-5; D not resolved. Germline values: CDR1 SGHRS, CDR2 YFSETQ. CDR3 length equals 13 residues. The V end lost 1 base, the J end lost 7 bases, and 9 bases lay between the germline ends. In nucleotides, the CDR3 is TGCGCCAGCAGCTTGTCGGGCGACCAGCCCCAGCATTTT. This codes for CASSLSGDQPQHF.

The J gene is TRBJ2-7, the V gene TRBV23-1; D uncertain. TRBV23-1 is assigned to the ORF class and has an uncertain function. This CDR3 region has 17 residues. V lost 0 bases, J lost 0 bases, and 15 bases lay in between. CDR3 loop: CASSQSARPESSYEQYF. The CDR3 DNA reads TGCGCCAGCAGTCAATCGGCCCGGCCTGAGAGCTCCTACGAGCAGTACTTC.

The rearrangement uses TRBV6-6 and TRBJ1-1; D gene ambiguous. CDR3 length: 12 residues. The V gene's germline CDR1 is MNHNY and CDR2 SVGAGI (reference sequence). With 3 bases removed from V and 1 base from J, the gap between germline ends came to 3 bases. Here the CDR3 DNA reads TGTGCCAGCAGTTATCAGAACACTGAAGCTTTCTTT. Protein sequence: CASSYQNTEAFF.